One and the same sample provided the 18 T cell receptor beta chains below, sequenced in a study of Tregs in tolerant kidney transplant recipients. Sequenced by immunoSEQ multiplex PCR; TCRdb stores in-frame clones only, minus some. The listing records under 30,000 clones. Related graft donors supplied nonmyeloablative bone marrow transplants, and mixed chimerism was transient. Source: CD4+ T cells from blood (PBMCs), taken 6 months after the transplant. The receptors here all came from a human patient who received a combined kidney and bone marrow transplant. Some T cells may be supplied by the graft donor.

Worth noting for this clone: The CDR3 end falls 3 residues outside the read, so it is completed with the germline J gene. The chain links TRBV5-1 to TRBJ1-3, with D tentatively TRBD1 (6 bases). Germline CDR1 reads SGHRS; CDR2 reads YFSETQ. The CDR3 is 16 amino acids. V was cut by 2 bases and J by 0 bases, with 12 bases left in between. The sequenced part of the CDR3 DNA is TGCGCCAGCAGCTTAAGAACAGGGACCTCTGGAAACACC. Translation gives CASSLRTGTSGNT. The CDR3 reads in full as CASSLRTGTSGNTIYF.

Comments on this clone: From the germline J gene comes the end of the CDR3, since the read stops 3 residues before it. The chain uses TRBV29-1 and TRBJ1-4; TRBD1 might be the D (6 bases). Germline CDR1 reads SQVTM; CDR2 reads ANQGSEA. CDR3 length: 12 amino acids. Deletions cut 7 bases from V and 8 bases from J, with 14 bases between. Partial CDR3 DNA: TGCAGCGCCTGGACAGCGAACGAAAAA. As protein: CSAWTANEK. In full, the CDR3 is CSAWTANEKLFF.

With respect to this clone: The observed sequence ends 3 residues before the CDR3 terminus, with the missing tail filled in from the germline J gene. V and J are TRBV19 and TRBJ2-2, with 7 bases identical to TRBD2. CDR1 is LNHDA and CDR2 is SQIVND in the germline V gene (reference sequence). This CDR3 is 13 amino acids long. The V segment lost 5 bases and the J segment 7 bases; nucleotides outside the gene matches: 4. CDR3 bases read: TGTGCCAGTAGTCGAAGGACTAGCGGGGAG. Amino acid sequence: CASSRRTSGE. The full CDR3 protein is CASSRRTSGELFF.

With regard to this clone: The CDR3 goes on 3 residues after the read ends, and that part is filled in from the germline J gene. The chain recombines TRBV19 with TRBJ1-1, with unresolved D. CDR1 LNHDA and CDR2 SQIVND come from the germline V gene (reference sequence). V was pared by 3 bases and J by 1 base, with 9 bases between. The CDR3 totals 14 residues. CDR3 amino acids: CASSIGGKNTEAFF. The sequenced CDR3 bases are TGTGCCAGTAGTATTGGCGGGAAGAACACTGAA.

As regards this clone: The CDR3 end is not reached by the read, which stops 3 residues before it; the germline J gene fills it in. The chain links TRBV27 to TRBJ2-7; 7 bases are shared with TRBD1. Germline CDR1 is MNHEY and CDR2 is SMNVEV (reference sequence). The ends lost 8 bases at V and 6 bases at J; junction bases unmatched: 10. The CDR3 runs to 13 residues. The CDR3 bases that were read are TGTGCCAGCCAGACCCAAGGGGGCTTCGAG. Its protein product is CASQTQGGFE. The CDR3 in full is CASQTQGGFEQYF.

In the case of this clone: The read finishes 3 residues shy of the CDR3 end, and the germline J gene is used to complete it. The chain carries TRBV6-2 or TRBV6-3 and TRBJ2-1; the match to TRBD2 covers 10 bases. The V gene end was trimmed by 9 bases and the J gene end by 6 bases; junction bases not matched to a gene: 11. CDR1 and CDR2 from the germline V gene are MNHEY and SVGEGT. CDR3 length equals 15 residues. CDR3: CARGMEAGGVNEQFF. Incomplete CDR3 DNA: TGTGCCAGGGGCATGGAAGCGGGAGGGGTCAATGAG.

For this clone: The CDR3 end lies 3 residues beyond the end of the read and is filled in from the germline J gene. The chain is built from TRBV11-2 and TRBJ1-2; 7 bases map to TRBD1. The CDR3 loop spans 14 amino acids. The V gene's germline CDR1 is SGHAT and CDR2 FQNNGV. Trimming at V came to 2 bases and at J to 2 bases, leaving 2 bases not matched to a gene. CDR3 in amino acids: CASSLQTGNYGYTF. The CDR3 bases that were read are TGTGCCAGCAGCTTACAGACAGGGAACTATGGC.

This clone ranks as medium-sized in terms of frequency. The read ends 3 residues shy of where the CDR3 ends; the end is completed using the germline J gene. This rearrangement joins TRBV5-5 to TRBJ1-1; TRBD1 might be the D (6 bases). Germline CDR1 SGHKS, CDR2 YYEKEE (reference sequence). The length of the CDR3 is 15 residues. Trimming shortened V by 4 bases and J by 2 bases, and 15 bases separated the two germline ends. This chain's CDR3 is CASSPLPTGNTEAFF. Incomplete CDR3 DNA: TGTGCCAGCAGCCCCCTCCCGACAGGAAACACTGAA.

Of note for this clone: The read falls 3 residues short of the CDR3 end, and the missing part is taken from the germline J gene. J is TRBJ2-7 and V is TRBV20-1; 7 bases agree with TRBD2. The CDR3 spans 14 residues. Germline lookup yields CDR1 DFQATT and CDR2 SNEGSKA (reference sequence). The J segment lost 2 bases and the V segment lost 5 bases, leaving 9 bases of the junction unmatched. CDR3 residues: CSAQVPSGTYEQYF. CDR3 bases read: TGCAGTGCTCAAGTGCCTAGCGGAACCTACGAG.

About this clone: The read falls 3 residues short of the CDR3 end, and the missing part is taken from the germline J gene. The gene calls are TRBV19 and TRBJ2-3, with D possibly TRBD2 on 5 matching bases. The CDR3 length is 15 residues. V was trimmed by 3 bases and J by 4 bases, leaving 14 bases between them. Looked up from germline, CDR1 is LNHDA and CDR2 is SQIVND (reference sequence). The CDR3 is CASSMDSHGADTQYF. CDR3 DNA (partial): TGTGCCAGTAGTATGGACTCCCATGGAGCAGATACG.

Of note for this clone: The read ends 3 residues before the CDR3 terminus; that terminus is restored from the germline J gene. V usage is TRBV19 and J usage is TRBJ1-1; 7 nucleotides match TRBD1. Losses at the gene ends were 7 bases for V and 0 bases for J; bases not matched to a gene: 8. The CDR3 contains 15 residues. Germline CDR1 LNHDA, CDR2 SQIVND (reference sequence). The CDR3 spells CASMLTGTMNTEAFF. CDR3 DNA (partial): TGTGCCAGTATGTTGACAGGGACCATGAACACTGAA.

For this clone: The read falls 3 residues short of the CDR3 end, and the missing part is taken from the germline J gene. The genes are TRBV11-2 and TRBJ2-7; tentatively, D is TRBD1 (5 bases). The CDR3 is 14 amino acids. Trimming left V 5 bases short and J 2 bases short, with 13 bases between. Germline loops: CDR1 SGHAT, CDR2 FQNNGV. The sequenced CDR3 bases are TGTGCCAGCAGCCAAGGGGCCGGCACCTACGAG. Amino acids: CASSQGAGTYE. The whole CDR3 sequence reads CASSQGAGTYEQYF.

A word on this clone: Read sequence stops 3 residues before the CDR3 end, and the germline J gene provides the missing end. The gene calls are TRBV29-1 and TRBJ1-3; maybe TRBD1 (6 bases). V was cut by 5 bases and J by 3 bases, with 14 bases left in between. The CDR3 covers 14 residues. Germline V gives CDR1 SQVTM, CDR2 ANQGSEA. CDR3 region: CSVWGQGLGNTIYF. The sequenced CDR3 bases are TGCAGCGTTTGGGGGCAGGGGCTTGGAAACACC. Full variable domain (outside the CDR3, taken from reference TRBV29-1 and TRBJ1-3): SAVISQKPSRDICQRGTSLTIQCQVDSQVTMMFWYRQQPGQSLTLIATANQGSEATYESGFVIDKFPISRPNLTFSTLTVSNMSPEDSSIYLCSVWGQGLGNTIYFGEGSWLTVV.

Regarding this clone: The CDR3 end is not reached by the read, which stops 3 residues before it; the germline J gene fills it in. V is TRBV20-1 and J is TRBJ2-5; D uncertain. This CDR3 is 14 amino acids long. Germline-derived CDR1 and CDR2 are DFQATT and SNEGSKA (reference sequence). V gave up 0 bases and J gave up 5 bases, with 13 bases separating them. Incomplete CDR3 DNA: TGCAGTGCTAGAGATTCTAAGTTCGGGGAGACC. Protein: CSARDSKFGET. The CDR3, in full, reads CSARDSKFGETQYF.

To note about this clone: The read finishes 3 residues shy of the CDR3 end, and the germline J gene is used to complete it. The chain employs TRBV20-1 and TRBJ1-5; 7 nucleotides line up with TRBD1. The CDR3 contains 15 residues. V shed 6 bases, J shed 0 bases, and the junction held 8 bases outside the gene matches. Germline V lookup: CDR1 DFQATT, CDR2 SNEGSKA (reference sequence). This chain's CDR3 is CSAPDRPNSNQPQHF. CDR3 DNA (partial): TGCAGTGCACCGGACAGGCCCAATAGCAATCAGCCC.

On this clone: The read terminates 3 residues ahead of where the CDR3 ends, so the germline J gene completes it. The gene calls are TRBV2 and TRBJ2-3; 7 nucleotides align to TRBD2. V was pared by 8 bases and J by 4 bases, with 12 bases of the junction left unmatched. In germline, CDR1 is SNHLY, CDR2 FYNNEI. The CDR3 consists of 15 residues. The covered CDR3 bases are TGTGCCAGCCAGCTGGCGGGAGTAAAGGCAGATACG. Its translation is CASQLAGVKADT. The CDR3 in full is CASQLAGVKADTQYF.

Concerning this clone: The read halts 3 residues ahead of the CDR3 end, with the missing end drawn from the germline J gene. The chain employs TRBV29-1 and TRBJ1-1, with D unclear. Trimming stripped 6 bases from V and 1 base from J, with 9 bases between. The CDR3 runs 12 residues. Per germline, CDR1 SQVTM and CDR2 ANQGSEA. This chain's CDR3 is CSVQRGNTEAFF. The CDR3 DNA, read in part, is TGCAGCGTACAGAGAGGGAACACTGAA.

Of note for this clone: The CDR3 extends 3 residues past the end of the read, so its final part is completed from the germline J gene. The V gene is TRBV2, the J gene TRBJ2-7; D remains unclear. Per the germline V gene, CDR1 is SNHLY and CDR2 is FYNNEI. The CDR3 is 11 amino acids. Trimming left V 4 bases short and J 5 bases short, with 6 bases between. CDR3 DNA (partial): TGTGCCAGCAGTGTTAGGGACGAG. It specifies CASSVRDE. The whole CDR3 reads CASSVRDEQYF.